Listed here are 32 T cell receptor beta chains from one sample, sequenced in a study of T cells after somatic rescue of genetic block. Some clones are missing from TCRdb's copy, which holds only in-frame ones; the method was immunoSEQ multiplex PCR. The sample lists 55,000 or so clones; approximately 96% were seen once. The sequencing input was peripheral blood mononuclear cells (PBMCs). These TCRs come from a child less than two years old.

The chain employs TRBV2 and TRBJ2-3; possibly TRBD1 for D (6 bases). CDR3 length: 15 residues. Germline assignment: CDR1 SNHLY and CDR2 FYNNEI. The V end was cut by 8 bases, the J end by 2 bases, with 17 bases between. The CDR3 reads CASHFQDSYTDTQYF. CDR3 nucleotides: TGTGCCAGCCACTTCCAGGACAGTTACACAGATACGCAGTATTTT.

This chain uses TRBV20-1 with TRBJ2-7, with D perhaps TRBD2 (5 bases). Trimming removed 3 bases from V and 5 bases from J, with 8 bases in between. Per the germline V gene, CDR1 is DFQATT and CDR2 is SNEGSKA (reference sequence). The CDR3 runs to 11 residues. The chain's CDR3 is CSARRADEQYF. The CDR3 nucleotides read TGCAGTGCTAGGAGGGCCGACGAGCAGTACTTC.

V is TRBV27 and J is TRBJ2-5; 8 nucleotides align to TRBD2. V trimming: 2 bases; J trimming: 4 bases; junction bases outside the gene matches: 0. Germline V lookup: CDR1 MNHEY, CDR2 SMNVEV (reference sequence). The CDR3 consists of 13 residues. CDR3 sequence reads: CASSLLAGETQYF. The CDR3 DNA sequence: TGTGCCAGCAGTTTACTAGCGGGAGAGACCCAGTACTTC.

This rearrangement joins TRBV9 to TRBJ2-3, with D perhaps TRBD1 (7 bases). CDR1 SGDLS and CDR2 YYNGEE come from the germline V gene. The germline V and J ends were trimmed by 3 bases and 5 bases, with 13 bases remaining between them. CDR3 length equals 14 residues. The CDR3 reads CASSAPGGLDTQYF. The CDR3 region has the DNA TGTGCCAGCAGCGCCCCAGGGGGGCTAGATACGCAGTATTTT.

CDR3 bases: TGTGCCATCCGAAAAGGAGCCGGGGAGCTGTTTTTT. It yields the protein CAIRKGAGELFF. The V call is TRBV10-3, the J call TRBJ2-2, with no clear D. This CDR3 region has 12 residues. With 8 bases removed from V and 6 bases from J, the gap between germline ends came to 10 bases. Germline V CDR1 and CDR2: ENHRY, SYGVKD.

The DNA of the CDR3 is TGTGCCAGCAGACCCAAGCGGGAGGCGTCCTACGAGCAGTACTTC. This gives the protein CASRPKREASYEQYF. This chain joins TRBV2 and TRBJ2-7; 9 bases are shared with TRBD2. The CDR3 has 15 residues. Germline V gene lookup returns CDR1 SNHLY and CDR2 FYNNEI. J gave up 1 base and V 6 bases, and 7 bases lay outside the gene matches.

This chain links TRBV7-2 with TRBJ2-1; 13 positions agree with TRBD2. CDR3 length equals 16 residues. Germline V gene sequence: CDR1 SGHTA, CDR2 FQGNSA. Losses at the gene ends were 5 bases for V and 0 bases for J; bases not matched to a gene: 1. The CDR3 loop reads CASSRTSGSSYNEQFF. CDR3 nucleotide sequence: TGTGCCAGCAGCCGGACTAGCGGGAGCTCCTACAATGAGCAGTTCTTC. The full variable domain, with the rest looked up from reference TRBV7-2 and TRBJ2-1, is GAGVSQSPSNKVTEKGKDVELRCDPISGHTALYWYRQSLGQGLEFLIYFQGNSAPDKSGLPSDRFSAERTGGSVSTLTIQRTQQEDSAVYLCASSRTSGSSYNEQFFGPGTRLTVL.

The V call is TRBV5-1, the J call TRBJ1-2, with 11 bases aligning to TRBD1. This CDR3 region has 14 residues. The germline V gene has CDR1 SGHRS and CDR2 YFSETQ. The trim removed 3 bases at V and 2 bases at J, leaving 0 bases unmatched. DNA of the CDR3: TGCGCCAGCAGCTGGACAGGGGGCAACTATGGCTACACCTTC. It specifies CASSWTGGNYGYTF.

In the case of this clone: Other DNA sequences within the sample encode an identical CDR3. CDR3 nucleotide sequence: TGCAGTGCTAGAGCAGGGGATACGCAGTATTTT. Protein: CSARAGDTQYF. The rearrangement joins TRBV20-1 to TRBJ2-3, with TRBD1 as a possible D gene (5 bases). The CDR3 has 11 amino acids. Deletions cut 1 base from V and 6 bases from J, with 5 bases between. Germline CDR1 and CDR2: DFQATT and SNEGSKA (reference sequence).

The CDR3 reads CASSSGGSSTDTQYF. The CDR3 DNA sequence: TGTGCCAGCAGCTCAGGGGGGTCTAGCACAGATACGCAGTATTTT. The rearrangement links TRBV11-2 to TRBJ2-3; D is perhaps TRBD1 (7 bases). The CDR3 is 15 residues long. The germline gives CDR1 SGHAT, CDR2 FQNNGV. Between the trimmed V and J ends, which lost 4 bases and 0 bases, there was a span of 11 bases.

This chain joins TRBV6-6 and TRBJ2-7; D assignment may be TRBD1 or TRBD2 (5 bases each). Per the germline V gene, CDR1 is MNHNY and CDR2 is SVGAGI (reference sequence). This CDR3 spans 14 amino acids. The V and J ends lost 5 bases and 2 bases respectively, with 13 bases between them. CDR3 DNA sequence: TGTGCCAGCAGTGAGAGAGGGGAGACCTACGAGCAGTACTTC. It codes for CASSERGETYEQYF.

CDR3 amino acids: CSARTVYGYTF. In nucleotides, the CDR3 is TGCAGTGCTAGGACGGTCTATGGCTACACCTTC. The rearrangement links TRBV20-1 to TRBJ1-2; D is undetermined. This CDR3 region has 11 residues. V was shortened by 3 bases and J by 4 bases, with 6 bases between the two germline ends. Germline values: CDR1 DFQATT, CDR2 SNEGSKA (reference sequence).

The rearrangement links TRBV4-1 to TRBJ1-3, with D perhaps TRBD1 (6 bases). The CDR3 spans 14 residues. Germline V gene lookup returns CDR1 MGHRA and CDR2 YSYEKL. With 1 base removed from V and 5 bases from J, the gap between germline ends came to 9 bases. The CDR3 DNA sequence: TGCGCCAGCAGCCAAGCAGGACAGAGAAACACCATATATTTT. It is translated as CASSQAGQRNTIYF.

The CDR3 sequence is CASSLQGSTDTQYF. CDR3 coding DNA: TGCGCCAGCAGCTTGCAGGGCAGCACAGATACGCAGTATTTT. The V gene is TRBV5-1, the J gene TRBJ2-3, with TRBD1 as a possible D gene (5 bases). V lost 1 base, J lost 0 bases, and 6 bases lay in between. The CDR3 has 14 amino acids. Germline-derived CDR1 and CDR2 are SGHRS and YFSETQ. Based on the CDR3 plus reference TRBV5-1 and TRBJ2-3, the full variable domain is KAGVTQTPRYLIKTRGQQVTLSCSPISGHRSVSWYQQTPGQGLQFLFEYFSETQRNKGNFPGRFSGRQFSNSRSEMNVSTLELGDSALYLCASSLQGSTDTQYFGPGTRLTVL.

The rearrangement joins TRBV5-6 to TRBJ2-1; a weak D match, TRBD2 (7 bases). Germline CDR1 and CDR2: SGHDT and YYEEEE. The CDR3 is 15 amino acids. V lost 4 bases, J lost 5 bases, and 16 bases lay in between. CDR3 loop: CASSILGGRNNEQFF. The CDR3 DNA reads as TGTGCCAGCAGCATTCTCGGGGGGCGGAACAATGAGCAGTTCTTC.

This clone has a single count. J is TRBJ2-5 and V is TRBV7-2; 7 bases are a match to TRBD1. V gave up 2 bases and J gave up 1 base; unmatched junction bases: 4. Germline-derived CDR1 and CDR2 are SGHTA and FQGNSA. The CDR3 spans 15 residues. CDR3 in amino acids: CASSLRPGGQETQYF. DNA for the CDR3: TGTGCCAGCAGCTTACGGCCAGGGGGCCAAGAGACCCAGTACTTC.

The V call is TRBV10-3, the J call TRBJ2-6; 11 nucleotides agree with TRBD1. Germline CDR1 reads ENHRY; CDR2 reads SYGVKD. V was clipped by 8 bases and J by 0 bases; unmatched bases: 0. The CDR3 consists of 15 residues. The chain's CDR3 is CAIGTGGSGANVLTF. The CDR3, as DNA: TGTGCCATCGGGACAGGGGGCTCTGGGGCCAACGTCCTGACTTTC.

The V and J genes are TRBV18 and TRBJ2-3; 9 nucleotides line up with TRBD2. V trimming: 5 bases; J trimming: 0 bases; junction bases outside the gene matches: 0. In germline, CDR1 is KGHSH, CDR2 LQKENI. The CDR3 length is 14 residues. Here the CDR3 reads CASSGLASTDTQYF. CDR3 DNA sequence: TGTGCCAGCTCAGGACTAGCGAGCACAGATACGCAGTATTTT.

The J gene is TRBJ1-1, the V gene TRBV27, with a possible D match to TRBD1 (5 bases). Germline assignment: CDR1 MNHEY and CDR2 SMNVEV (reference sequence). There are 15 residues in the CDR3. The V end was cut by 7 bases, the J end by 2 bases, with 17 bases between. CDR3 residues: CASIEPGGRNTEAFF. The DNA for the CDR3 is TGTGCCAGCATCGAACCCGGGGGTCGCAACACTGAAGCTTTCTTT.

The chain carries TRBV6-1 and TRBJ2-7; D not certain. Per the germline V gene, CDR1 is MNHNS and CDR2 is SASEGT. The V end was cut by 0 bases, the J end by 4 bases, with 4 bases between. This CDR3 region has 12 residues. CDR3 region: CASSEARYEQYF. The CDR3 coding sequence is TGTGCCAGCAGTGAAGCGCGGTACGAGCAGTACTTC.

The rearrangement uses TRBV5-1 and TRBJ2-3; 7 bases map to TRBD2. The CDR3 has 14 residues. Trimming removed 0 bases from V and 5 bases from J; junction bases left unmatched: 3. CDR1 is SGHRS, CDR2 YFSETQ, per germline. CDR3 loop: CASSLDGRRDTQYF. The CDR3 coding sequence is TGCGCCAGCAGCTTGGACGGGAGGAGAGATACGCAGTATTTT.

A word on this clone: This same CDR3 is encoded by further DNA sequences in the sample. The V gene is TRBV5-1, the J gene TRBJ2-7, with 8 bases identical to TRBD2. V shed 1 base and J 0 bases; nucleotides not matched to a gene: 0. The CDR3 extends over 14 amino acids. Germline V CDR1 and CDR2: SGHRS, YFSETQ. CDR3 nucleotides: TGCGCCAGCAGCTTGACTAGCGGCTCCTACGAGCAGTACTTC. Translated: CASSLTSGSYEQYF.

The chain links TRBV14 to TRBJ2-3, with 12 bases matching TRBD2. Germline CDR1 SGHDN, CDR2 FVKESK. The CDR3 sequence is 15 residues long. Trimming at V came to 4 bases and at J to 5 bases, leaving 4 bases not matched to a gene. The CDR3 here is CASSLAGLAGDTQYF. The DNA for the CDR3 is TGTGCCAGCAGCCTAGCGGGACTAGCGGGAGATACGCAGTATTTT.

As DNA, the CDR3 is TGTGCCAGCAGTCTAGCGGGAAACACAGATACGCAGTATTTT. It yields the protein CASSLAGNTDTQYF. The rearrangement links TRBV2 to TRBJ2-3, with 9 bases identical to TRBD2. The CDR3 is 14 residues long. From germline, CDR1 is SNHLY and CDR2 FYNNEI. Unmatched junction bases numbered 2, after V lost 5 bases and J lost 2 bases.

This chain links TRBV4-1 with TRBJ2-5, with TRBD2 identical over 10 bases. Looked up from germline, CDR1 is MGHRA and CDR2 is YSYEKL. Trimming took 1 base from V and 7 from J; bases not matched to a gene: 6. This CDR3 has 15 residues. This chain's CDR3 is CASSQVLAGVRTQYF. In DNA form, the CDR3 reads TGCGCCAGCAGCCAAGTCCTAGCGGGAGTCAGGACCCAGTACTTC.

This chain links TRBV25-1 with TRBJ1-2; 8 bases fit TRBD1. V was clipped by 1 base and J by 8 bases; unmatched bases: 9. Per the germline V gene, CDR1 is MGHDK and CDR2 is SYGVNS. CDR3 size: 15 residues. The CDR3 sequence: CASSESGQGIWGYTF. The DNA of the CDR3 is TGTGCCAGCAGTGAATCCGGACAGGGAATTTGGGGCTACACCTTC.

The chain uses TRBV10-3 and TRBJ1-3; the D is unclear. Looked up from germline, CDR1 is ENHRY and CDR2 is SYGVKD. The V and J ends lost 5 bases and 0 bases respectively, with 8 bases between them. The CDR3 is made up of 14 amino acids. The CDR3 reads CAISWALSGNTIYF. In DNA, the CDR3 is TGTGCCATCAGTTGGGCCCTCTCTGGAAACACCATATATTTT.

This clone was counted only a few times. The chain combines TRBV9 with TRBJ1-5; D remains ambiguous. CDR3 length equals 14 residues. V lost 0 bases to trimming and J lost 9 bases, with 13 bases between them. CDR1 and CDR2 from the germline V gene are SGDLS and YYNGEE. The CDR3 is CASSVGVGNRPQHF. DNA for the CDR3: TGTGCCAGCAGCGTAGGGGTCGGCAATAGGCCCCAGCATTTT.

The chain employs TRBV2 and TRBJ2-7, with a tentative D call TRBD1 (6 bases). The CDR3 runs 16 residues. Trimming cost V 2 bases and J 0 bases, with 14 bases left between them. CDR1 and CDR2 from the germline V gene are SNHLY and FYNNEI. The CDR3 DNA is TGTGCCAGCAGTGAATTCCCTGGGGGCACCTCCTACGAGCAGTACTTC. This sequence encodes CASSEFPGGTSYEQYF.

J is TRBJ2-1 and V is TRBV19; TRBD2 agrees at 10 bases. This CDR3 spans 16 amino acids. Germline-derived CDR1 and CDR2 are LNHDA and SQIVND (reference sequence). J lost 3 bases, V lost 3 bases, and 5 bases had no gene match. CDR3 residues: CASSITPSGSYNEQFF. CDR3 nucleotides: TGTGCCAGTAGTATTACTCCTAGCGGGAGCTACAATGAGCAGTTCTTC.

The V call is TRBV5-1, the J call TRBJ2-7; D could derive from TRBD1 or TRBD2 (6 bases each). The CDR3 covers 16 residues. V shed 1 base and J shed 2 bases, with 16 bases lying between them. CDR1 is SGHRS, CDR2 YFSETQ, per germline. The CDR3 sequence is CASSLNLGGQTYEQYF. CDR3 DNA: TGCGCCAGCAGCTTGAACCTGGGGGGACAAACCTACGAGCAGTACTTC.

The rearrangement joins TRBV19 to TRBJ2-3, with 7 bases aligning to TRBD2. CDR3 length equals 14 residues. With 5 bases clipped from V and 4 bases from J, the junction kept 6 bases outside the gene matches. CDR1 is LNHDA, CDR2 SQIVND, per germline (reference sequence). The CDR3 coding sequence is TGTGCCAGTAGTGGGTGGGAGGGCCCAGATACGCAGTATTTT. This sequence encodes CASSGWEGPDTQYF.